Below are 2 T cell receptor beta chains sequenced from a single sample in a study of blood T cell repertoires in COVID-19. Only in-frame clones appear in the TCRdb table, and some are missing; sequencing was by immunoSEQ multiplex PCR. The table includes over 300,000 clones, roughly 85% detected once. Sample: peripheral blood. The receptors shown here come from a human donor in a cohort sampled during active COVID-19.

This clone was seen at least ten times. V usage is TRBV3-1 (or the pseudogene TRBV3-2) and J usage is TRBJ1-3; D gene ambiguous. V was shortened by 3 bases and J by 5 bases, with 11 bases between the two germline ends. CDR1 and CDR2 from the germline V gene are LGHDT and YNNKEL (reference sequence). There are 14 residues in the CDR3. The CDR3 region is CASSQPGGRNTIYF. The CDR3 nucleotides are TGTGCCAGCAGCCAGCCAGGCGGGCGAAACACCATATATTTT.

The chain recombines TRBV20-1 with TRBJ1-6, with 7 nucleotides matching TRBD1. Unmatched junction bases numbered 5, after V lost 3 bases and J lost 0 bases. The CDR3 spans 16 residues. Germline CDR1 DFQATT, CDR2 SNEGSKA (reference sequence). CDR3 bases: TGCAGTGCTAGTGTGACAGGGAGCTCCTATAATTCACCCCTCCACTTT. Amino acid sequence: CSASVTGSSYNSPLHF.